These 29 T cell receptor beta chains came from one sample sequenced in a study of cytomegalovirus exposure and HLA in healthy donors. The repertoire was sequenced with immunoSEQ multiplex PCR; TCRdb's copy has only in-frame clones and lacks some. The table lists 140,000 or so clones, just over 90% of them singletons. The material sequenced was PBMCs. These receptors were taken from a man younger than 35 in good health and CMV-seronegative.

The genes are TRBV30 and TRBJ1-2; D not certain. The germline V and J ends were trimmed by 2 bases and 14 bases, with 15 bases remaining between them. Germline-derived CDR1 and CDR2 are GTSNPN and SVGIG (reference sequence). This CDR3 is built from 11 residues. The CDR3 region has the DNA TGTGCCTGGAGTATAACAGCCTACTGGACCTTC. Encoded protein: CAWSITAYWTF.

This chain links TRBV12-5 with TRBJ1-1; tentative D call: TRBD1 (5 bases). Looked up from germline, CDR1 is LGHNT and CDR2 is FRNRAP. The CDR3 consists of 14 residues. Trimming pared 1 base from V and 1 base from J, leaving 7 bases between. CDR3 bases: TGTGCTAGTGGTTTGGGGGGCCGGAACACTGAAGCTTTCTTT. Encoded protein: CASGLGGRNTEAFF.

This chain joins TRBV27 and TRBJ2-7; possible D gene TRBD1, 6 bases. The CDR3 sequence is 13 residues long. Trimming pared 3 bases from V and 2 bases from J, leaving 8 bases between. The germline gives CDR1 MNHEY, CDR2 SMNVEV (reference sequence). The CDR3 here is CASSFRQAYEQYF. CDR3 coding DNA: TGTGCCAGCAGTTTTAGACAGGCCTACGAGCAGTACTTC.

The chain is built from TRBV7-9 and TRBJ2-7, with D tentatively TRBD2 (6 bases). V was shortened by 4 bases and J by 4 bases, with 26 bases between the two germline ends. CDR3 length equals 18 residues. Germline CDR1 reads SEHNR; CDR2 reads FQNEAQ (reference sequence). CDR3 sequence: CASSSSPVWGGERYEQYF. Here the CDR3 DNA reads TGTGCCAGCAGCTCTAGTCCGGTATGGGGCGGGGAACGGTACGAGCAGTACTTC.

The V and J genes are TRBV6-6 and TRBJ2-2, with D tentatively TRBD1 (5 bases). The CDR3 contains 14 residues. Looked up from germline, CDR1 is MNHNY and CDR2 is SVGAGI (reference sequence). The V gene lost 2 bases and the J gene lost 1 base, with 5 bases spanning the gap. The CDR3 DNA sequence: TGTGCCAGCAGTTACACAGGGAACACCGGGGAGCTGTTTTTT. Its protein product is CASSYTGNTGELFF.

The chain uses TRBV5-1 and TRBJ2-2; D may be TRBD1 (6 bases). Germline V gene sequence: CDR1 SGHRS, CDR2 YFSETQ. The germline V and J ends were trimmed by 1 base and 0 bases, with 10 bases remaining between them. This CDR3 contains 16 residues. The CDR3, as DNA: TGCGCCAGCAGCTTGCTCAGGGGCCCGAACACCGGGGAGCTGTTTTTT. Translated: CASSLLRGPNTGELFF.

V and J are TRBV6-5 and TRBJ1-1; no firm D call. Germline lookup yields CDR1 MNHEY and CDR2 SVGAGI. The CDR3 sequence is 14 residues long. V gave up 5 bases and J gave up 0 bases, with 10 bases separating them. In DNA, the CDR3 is TGTGCCAGCAGTAACAGTGGAATGAACACTGAAGCTTTCTTT. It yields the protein CASSNSGMNTEAFF.

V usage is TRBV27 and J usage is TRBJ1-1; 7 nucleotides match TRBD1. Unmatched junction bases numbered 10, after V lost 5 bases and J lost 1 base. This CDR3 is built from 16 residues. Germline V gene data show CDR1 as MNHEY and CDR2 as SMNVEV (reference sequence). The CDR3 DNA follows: TGTGCCAGCAGTCCCTACTTTGGACAGGAGAACACTGAAGCTTTCTTT. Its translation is CASSPYFGQENTEAFF.

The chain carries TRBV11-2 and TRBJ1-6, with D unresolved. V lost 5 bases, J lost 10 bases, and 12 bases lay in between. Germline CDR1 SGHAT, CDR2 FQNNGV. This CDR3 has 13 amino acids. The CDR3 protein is CASSPERASPLHF. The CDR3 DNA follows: TGTGCCAGCAGCCCTGAGCGGGCCTCACCCCTCCACTTT.

The CDR3 coding sequence is TGTGCCAGCAGCTTAGGGTTTAGCGGGAGAGACGAGACCCAGTACTTC. It is translated as CASSLGFSGRDETQYF. J is TRBJ2-5 and V is TRBV7-7, with 9 bases that match TRBD2. V lost 1 base and J lost 5; bases outside the gene matches: 8. The germline gives CDR1 SSHAT, CDR2 FNYEAQ (reference sequence). This CDR3 comprises 16 residues.

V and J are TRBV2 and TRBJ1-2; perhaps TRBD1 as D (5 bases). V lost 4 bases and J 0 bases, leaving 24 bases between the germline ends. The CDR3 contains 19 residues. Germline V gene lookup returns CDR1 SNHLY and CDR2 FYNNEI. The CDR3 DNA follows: TGTGCCAGCAGTGGAAGTAGGCAGGCTAGCGGAGGGGCTAACTATGGCTACACCTTC. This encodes CASSGSRQASGGANYGYTF.

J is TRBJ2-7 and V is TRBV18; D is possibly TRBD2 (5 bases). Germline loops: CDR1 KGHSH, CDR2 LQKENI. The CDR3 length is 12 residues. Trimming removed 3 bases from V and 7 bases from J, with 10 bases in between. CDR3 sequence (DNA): TGTGCCAGCTCACCGACCTCGGGGGAGCAGTACTTC. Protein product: CASSPTSGEQYF. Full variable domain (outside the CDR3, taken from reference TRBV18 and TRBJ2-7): NAGVMQNPRHLVRRRGQEARLRCSPMKGHSHVYWYRQLPEEGLKFMVYLQKENIIDESGMPKERFSAEFPKEGPSILRIQQVVRGDSAAYFCASSPTSGEQYFGPGTRLTVT.

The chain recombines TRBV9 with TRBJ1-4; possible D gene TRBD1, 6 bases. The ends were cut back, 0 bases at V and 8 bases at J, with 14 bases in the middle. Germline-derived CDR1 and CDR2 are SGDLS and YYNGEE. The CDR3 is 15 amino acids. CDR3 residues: CASSVASGAGEKLFF. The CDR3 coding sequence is TGTGCCAGCAGCGTAGCATCAGGGGCGGGCGAAAAACTGTTTTTT.

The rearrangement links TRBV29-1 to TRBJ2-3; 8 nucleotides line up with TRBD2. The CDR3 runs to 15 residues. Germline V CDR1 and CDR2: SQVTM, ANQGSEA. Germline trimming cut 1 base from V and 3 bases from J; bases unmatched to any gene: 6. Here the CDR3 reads CSVEVTGGRTDTQYF. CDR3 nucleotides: TGCAGCGTTGAAGTTACGGGGGGGCGGACAGATACGCAGTATTTT.

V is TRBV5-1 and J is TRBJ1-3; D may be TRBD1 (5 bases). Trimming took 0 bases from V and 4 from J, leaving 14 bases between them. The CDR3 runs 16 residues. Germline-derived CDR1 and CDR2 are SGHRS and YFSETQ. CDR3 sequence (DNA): TGCGCCAGCAGCTTGGGACCGACGGACACAGGAAACACCATATATTTT. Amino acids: CASSLGPTDTGNTIYF.

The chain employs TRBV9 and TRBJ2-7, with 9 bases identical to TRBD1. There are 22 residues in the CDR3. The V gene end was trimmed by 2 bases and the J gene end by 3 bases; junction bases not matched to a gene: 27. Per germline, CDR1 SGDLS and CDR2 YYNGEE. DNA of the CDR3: TGTGCCAGCAGCGTGGAAGGAAAAACTCTCGGGACAGGGCGAAACTTACTCTACGAGCAGTACTTC. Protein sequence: CASSVEGKTLGTGRNLLYEQYF.

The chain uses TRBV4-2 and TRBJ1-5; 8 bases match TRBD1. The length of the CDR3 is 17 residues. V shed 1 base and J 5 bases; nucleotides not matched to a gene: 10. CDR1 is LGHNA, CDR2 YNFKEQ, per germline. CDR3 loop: CASSQVDRTGLHQPQHF. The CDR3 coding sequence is TGTGCCAGCAGCCAAGTTGATAGGACAGGGTTGCATCAGCCCCAGCATTTT.

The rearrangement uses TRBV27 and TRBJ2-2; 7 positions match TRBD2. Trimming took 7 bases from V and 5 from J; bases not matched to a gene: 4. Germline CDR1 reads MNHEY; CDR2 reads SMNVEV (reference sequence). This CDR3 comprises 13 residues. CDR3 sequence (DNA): TGTGCCAGCACCCCGGGAGGAACCGGGGAGCTGTTTTTT. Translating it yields CASTPGGTGELFF.

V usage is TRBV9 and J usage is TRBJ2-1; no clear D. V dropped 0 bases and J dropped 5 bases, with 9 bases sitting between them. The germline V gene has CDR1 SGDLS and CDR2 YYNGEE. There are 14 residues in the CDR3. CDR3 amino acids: CASSVEATNNEQFF. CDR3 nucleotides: TGTGCCAGCAGCGTAGAAGCTACTAACAATGAGCAGTTCTTC.

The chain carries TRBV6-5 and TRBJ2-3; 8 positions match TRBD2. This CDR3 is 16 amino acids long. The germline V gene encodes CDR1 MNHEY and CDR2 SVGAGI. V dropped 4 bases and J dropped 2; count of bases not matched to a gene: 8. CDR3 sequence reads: CASSSGLAHHTDTQYF. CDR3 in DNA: TGTGCCAGCAGTTCCGGACTAGCTCACCACACAGATACGCAGTATTTT.

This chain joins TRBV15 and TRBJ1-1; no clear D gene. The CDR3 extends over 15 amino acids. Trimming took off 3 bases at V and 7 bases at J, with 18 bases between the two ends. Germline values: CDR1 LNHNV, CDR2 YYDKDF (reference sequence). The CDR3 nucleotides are TGTGCCACCAGCAGGGAAATCGCGGCGGATATTGAAGCTTTCTTT. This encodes CATSREIAADIEAFF.

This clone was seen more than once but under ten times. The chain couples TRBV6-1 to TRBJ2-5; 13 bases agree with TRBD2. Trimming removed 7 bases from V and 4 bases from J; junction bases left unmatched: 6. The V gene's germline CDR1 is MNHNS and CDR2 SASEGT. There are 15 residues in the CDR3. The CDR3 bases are TGTGCCAGCACCCTACTAGCGGGGGGGCCAGAGACCCAGTACTTC. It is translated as CASTLLAGGPETQYF.

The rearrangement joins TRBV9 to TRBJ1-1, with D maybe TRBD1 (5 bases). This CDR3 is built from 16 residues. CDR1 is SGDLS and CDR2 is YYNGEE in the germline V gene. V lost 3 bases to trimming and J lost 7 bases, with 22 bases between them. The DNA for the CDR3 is TGTGCCAGCAGCGGAAACAGGTTTTTGGATTATAGTGAAGCTTTCTTT. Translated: CASSGNRFLDYSEAFF.

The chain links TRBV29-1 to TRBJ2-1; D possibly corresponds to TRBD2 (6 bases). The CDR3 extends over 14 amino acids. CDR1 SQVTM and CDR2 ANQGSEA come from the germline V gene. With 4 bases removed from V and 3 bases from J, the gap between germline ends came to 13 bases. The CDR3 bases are TGCAGCGTTGTCTCGGCGGAGGGCTACAATGAGCAGTTCTTC. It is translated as CSVVSAEGYNEQFF.

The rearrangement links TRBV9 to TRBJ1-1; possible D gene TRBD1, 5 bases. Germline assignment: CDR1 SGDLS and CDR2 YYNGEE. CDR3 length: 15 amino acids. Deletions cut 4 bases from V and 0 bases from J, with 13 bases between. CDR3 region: CASSPEGDMNTEAFF. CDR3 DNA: TGTGCCAGCAGCCCCGAAGGGGATATGAACACTGAAGCTTTCTTT.

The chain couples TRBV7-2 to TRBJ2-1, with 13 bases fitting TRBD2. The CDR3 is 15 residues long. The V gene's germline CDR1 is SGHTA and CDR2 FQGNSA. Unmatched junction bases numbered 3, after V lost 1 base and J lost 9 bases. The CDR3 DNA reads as TGTGCCAGCAGCTTAGATTGGACTAGCGGGGGTGAGCAGTTCTTC. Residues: CASSLDWTSGGEQFF.

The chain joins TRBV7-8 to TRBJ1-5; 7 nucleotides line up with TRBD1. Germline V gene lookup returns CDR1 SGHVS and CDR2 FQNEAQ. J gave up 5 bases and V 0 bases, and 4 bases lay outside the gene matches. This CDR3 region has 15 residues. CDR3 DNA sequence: TGTGCCAGCAGCTTAGCCCGACAGGGAGATCAGCCCCAGCATTTT. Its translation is CASSLARQGDQPQHF.

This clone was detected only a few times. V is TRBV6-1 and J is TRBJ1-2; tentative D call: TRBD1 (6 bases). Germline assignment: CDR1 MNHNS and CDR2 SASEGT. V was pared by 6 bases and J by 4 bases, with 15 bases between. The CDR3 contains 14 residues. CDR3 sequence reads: CASSHHRASYGYTF. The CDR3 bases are TGTGCCAGCAGCCACCACAGGGCAAGCTATGGCTACACCTTC.

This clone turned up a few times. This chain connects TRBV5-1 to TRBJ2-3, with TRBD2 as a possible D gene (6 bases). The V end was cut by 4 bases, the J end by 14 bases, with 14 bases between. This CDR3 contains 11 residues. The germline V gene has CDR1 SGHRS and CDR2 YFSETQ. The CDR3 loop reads CASSQPGEWYF. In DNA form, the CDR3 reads TGCGCCAGCAGCCAACCGGGAGAATGGTATTTT. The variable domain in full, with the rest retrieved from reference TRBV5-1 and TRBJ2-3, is KAGVTQTPRYLIKTRGQQVTLSCSPISGHRSVSWYQQTPGQGLQFLFEYFSETQRNKGNFPGRFSGRQFSNSRSEMNVSTLELGDSALYLCASSQPGEWYFGPGTRLTVL.